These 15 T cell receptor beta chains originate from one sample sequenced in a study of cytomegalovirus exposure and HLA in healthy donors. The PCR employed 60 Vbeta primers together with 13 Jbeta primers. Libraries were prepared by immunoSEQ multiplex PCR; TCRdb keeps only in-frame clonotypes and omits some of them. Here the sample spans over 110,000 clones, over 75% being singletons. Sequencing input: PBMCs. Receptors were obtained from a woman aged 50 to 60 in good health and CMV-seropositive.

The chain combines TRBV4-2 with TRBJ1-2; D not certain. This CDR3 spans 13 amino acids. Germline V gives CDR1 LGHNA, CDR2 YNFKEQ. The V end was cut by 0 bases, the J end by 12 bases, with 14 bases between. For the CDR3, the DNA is TGTGCCAGCAGCCAAGATCACCGGGAGAGGAACACCTTC. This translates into CASSQDHRERNTF.

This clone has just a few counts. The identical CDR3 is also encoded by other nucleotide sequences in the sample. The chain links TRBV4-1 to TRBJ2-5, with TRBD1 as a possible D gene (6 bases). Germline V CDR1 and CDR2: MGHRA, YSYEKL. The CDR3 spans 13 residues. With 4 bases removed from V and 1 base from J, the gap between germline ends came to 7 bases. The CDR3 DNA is TGCGCCAGCAGCCGGACAGCCCAAGAGACCCAGTACTTC. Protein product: CASSRTAQETQYF.

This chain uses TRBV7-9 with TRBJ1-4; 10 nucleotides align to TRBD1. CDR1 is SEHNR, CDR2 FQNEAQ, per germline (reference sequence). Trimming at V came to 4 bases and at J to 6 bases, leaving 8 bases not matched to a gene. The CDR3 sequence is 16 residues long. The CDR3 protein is CASSSRQGARDEKLFF. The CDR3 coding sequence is TGTGCCAGCAGCTCCCGACAGGGGGCGCGGGATGAAAAACTGTTTTTT.

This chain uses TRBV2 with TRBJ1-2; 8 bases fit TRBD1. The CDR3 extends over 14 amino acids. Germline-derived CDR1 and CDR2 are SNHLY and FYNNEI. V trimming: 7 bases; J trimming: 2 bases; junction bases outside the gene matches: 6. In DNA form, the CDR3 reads TGTGCCAGCATTCCGGACAGGGCAAACTATGGCTACACCTTC. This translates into CASIPDRANYGYTF.

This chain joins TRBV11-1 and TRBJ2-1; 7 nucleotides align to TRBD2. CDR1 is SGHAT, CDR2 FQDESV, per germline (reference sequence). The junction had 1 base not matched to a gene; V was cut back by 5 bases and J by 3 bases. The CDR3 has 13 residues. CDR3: CASSPGGYNEQFF. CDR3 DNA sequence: TGTGCCAGCAGCCCGGGGGGCTACAATGAGCAGTTCTTC.

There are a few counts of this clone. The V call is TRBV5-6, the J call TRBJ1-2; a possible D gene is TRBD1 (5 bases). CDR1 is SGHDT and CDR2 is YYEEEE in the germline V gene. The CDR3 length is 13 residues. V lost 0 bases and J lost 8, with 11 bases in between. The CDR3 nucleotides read TGTGCCAGCAGCTTGGACAGGTTGGGCGGCTACACCTTC. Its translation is CASSLDRLGGYTF.

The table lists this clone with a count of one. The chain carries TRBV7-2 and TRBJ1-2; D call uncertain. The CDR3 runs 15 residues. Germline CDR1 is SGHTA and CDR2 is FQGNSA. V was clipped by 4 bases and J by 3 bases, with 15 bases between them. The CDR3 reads CASSWTSDADYGYTF. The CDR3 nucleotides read TGTGCCAGCAGCTGGACTTCGGACGCCGACTATGGCTACACCTTC.

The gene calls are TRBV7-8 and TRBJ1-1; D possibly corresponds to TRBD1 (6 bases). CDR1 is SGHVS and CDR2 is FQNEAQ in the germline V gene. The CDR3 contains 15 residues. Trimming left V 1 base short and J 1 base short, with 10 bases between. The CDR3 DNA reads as TGTGCCAGCAGCTTAGTAGGGACACCGAACACTGAAGCTTTCTTT. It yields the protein CASSLVGTPNTEAFF.

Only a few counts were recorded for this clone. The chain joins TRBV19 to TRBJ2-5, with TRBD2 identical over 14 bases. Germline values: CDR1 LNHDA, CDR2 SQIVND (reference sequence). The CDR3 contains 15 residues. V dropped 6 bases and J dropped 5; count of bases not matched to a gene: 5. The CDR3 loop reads CASRTTSGGAETQYF. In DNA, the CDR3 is TGTGCCAGTAGGACGACTAGCGGGGGGGCGGAGACCCAGTACTTC.

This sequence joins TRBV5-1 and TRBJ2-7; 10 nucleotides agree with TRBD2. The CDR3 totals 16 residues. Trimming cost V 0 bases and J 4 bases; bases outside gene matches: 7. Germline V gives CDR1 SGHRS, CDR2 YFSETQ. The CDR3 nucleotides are TGCGCCAGCAGCTTGGATGCTAGCGGGGGAGGTTACGAGCAGTACTTC. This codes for CASSLDASGGGYEQYF.

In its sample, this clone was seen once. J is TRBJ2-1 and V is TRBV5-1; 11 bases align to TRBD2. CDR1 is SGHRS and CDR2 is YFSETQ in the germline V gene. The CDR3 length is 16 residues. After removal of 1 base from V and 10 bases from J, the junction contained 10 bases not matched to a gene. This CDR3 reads CASSLRGSSGGFEQFF. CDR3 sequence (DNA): TGCGCCAGCAGCTTGCGAGGGTCTAGCGGGGGGTTCGAGCAGTTCTTC.

The CDR3 DNA follows: TGTGCCAGCAGTTCCACATCCGGGACAGGGGGCTCACCCCTCCACTTT. Encoded protein: CASSSTSGTGGSPLHF. V is TRBV6-5 and J is TRBJ1-6; 12 bases align to TRBD1. CDR1 is MNHEY and CDR2 is SVGAGI in the germline V gene. There are 16 residues in the CDR3. The V and J ends lost 4 bases and 10 bases, in that order; junction bases with no gene match: 8.

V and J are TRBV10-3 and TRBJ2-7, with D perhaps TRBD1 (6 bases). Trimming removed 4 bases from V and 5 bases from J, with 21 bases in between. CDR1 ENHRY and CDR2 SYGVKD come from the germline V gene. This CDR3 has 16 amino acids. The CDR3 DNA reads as TGTGCCATCAGTGGGTCCCCGCGACAGGAGGTCCACGAGCAGTACTTC. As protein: CAISGSPRQEVHEQYF.

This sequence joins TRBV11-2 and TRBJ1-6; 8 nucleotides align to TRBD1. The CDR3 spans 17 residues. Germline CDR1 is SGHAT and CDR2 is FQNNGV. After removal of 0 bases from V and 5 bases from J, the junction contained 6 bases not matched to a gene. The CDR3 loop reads CASSLDIRQGNNSPLHF. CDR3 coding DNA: TGTGCCAGCAGCTTAGATATCCGACAGGGGAATAATTCACCCCTCCACTTT. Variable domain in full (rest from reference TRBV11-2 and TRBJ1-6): EAGVAQSPRYKIIEKRQSVAFWCNPISGHATLYWYQQILGQGPKLLIQFQNNGVVDDSQLPKDRFSAERLKGVDSTLKIQPAKLEDSAVYLCASSLDIRQGNNSPLHFGNGTRLTVT.

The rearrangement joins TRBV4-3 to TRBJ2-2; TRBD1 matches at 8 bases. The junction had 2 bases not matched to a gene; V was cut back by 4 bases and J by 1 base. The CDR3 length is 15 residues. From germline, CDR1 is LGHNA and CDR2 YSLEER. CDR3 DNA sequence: TGCGCCAGCAGCCGGGGGACAGGGAACACCGGGGAGCTGTTTTTT. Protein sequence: CASSRGTGNTGELFF.